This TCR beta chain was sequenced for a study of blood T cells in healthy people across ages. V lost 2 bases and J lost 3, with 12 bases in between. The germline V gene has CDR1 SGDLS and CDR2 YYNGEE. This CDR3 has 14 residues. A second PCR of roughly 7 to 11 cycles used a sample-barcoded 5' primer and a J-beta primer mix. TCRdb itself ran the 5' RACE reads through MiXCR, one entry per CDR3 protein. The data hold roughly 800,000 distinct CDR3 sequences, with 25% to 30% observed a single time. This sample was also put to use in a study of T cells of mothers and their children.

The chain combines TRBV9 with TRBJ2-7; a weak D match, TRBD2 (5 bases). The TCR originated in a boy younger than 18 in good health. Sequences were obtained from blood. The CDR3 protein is CASSVAGGNYEQYF. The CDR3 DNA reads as TGTGCCAGCAGCGTCGCCGGAGGAAACTACGAGCAGTACTTC. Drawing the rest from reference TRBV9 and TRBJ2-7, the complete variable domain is DSGVTQTPKHLITATGQRVTLRCSPRSGDLSVYWYQQSLDQGLQFLIQYYNGEERAKGNILERFSAQQFPDLHSELNLSSLELGDSALYFCASSVAGGNYEQYFGPGTRLTVT.